Sequencing of this T cell receptor (beta chain) was carried out in a study of shared clonotypes between healthy human individuals. On sorted subsets, replicate PCRs used 150 to 250 ng DNA, or about 30,000 T cell genomes. Data came from immunoSEQ multiplex PCR; TCRdb stores just in-frame clones and leaves some out. In the table there are hundreds of thousands of clones, about 95% of which are singletons. Germline values: CDR1 ENHRY, CDR2 SYGVKD. The CDR3 sequence is 13 residues long. V was trimmed by 6 bases and J by 6 bases, leaving 11 bases between them. Terminally differentiated effector memory CD45RA+ cells were left out of the naive CD8 fraction, which was CD45RO-negative and positively selected for CCR7.

The receptor was isolated from a woman between 25 and 40 years old in good health. The sequenced material came from naive CD8+ T cells sorted from blood. The chain combines TRBV10-3 with TRBJ2-2, with D uncertain. The chain's CDR3 is CAISQDSPGELFF. CDR3 bases: TGTGCCATCAGCCAGGATTCTCCCGGGGAGCTGTTTTTT.